This T cell receptor beta chain was profiled in a study of CD8 T cells in ankylosing spondylitis. Study results and limitations: Past studies reported some motif variants in reactive arthritis synovial fluid and blood. The study identified a TCR beta motif of under ten highly homologous variants that appeared characteristic of ankylosing spondylitis blood.

By quantitative 5'-RACE with molecular barcodes, the TCR beta libraries were made. TCRdb reprocessed the 5' RACE reads via MiXCR and lists one record per CDR3 protein. Of roughly 150,000 distinct CDR3 sequences listed, 7% to 8% are singletons. In its sample, this clonotype was seen many times. The antigen is undetermined. Germline CDR1 is DFQATT and CDR2 is SNEGSKA (reference sequence). V lost 2 bases and J lost 3, with 6 bases in between. The CDR3 is made up of 12 amino acids. This sequence joins TRBV20-1 and TRBJ2-3; D is unclear. The receptor was isolated from a female donor with ankylosing spondylitis or in good health (not recorded which). The sequenced material came from blood, either unsorted or a sorted T cell fraction (not recorded which). The CDR3 here is CSARLVTDTQYF. CDR3 DNA: TGCAGTGCTAGACTAGTTACAGATACGCAGTATTTT.